Sequencing of this T cell receptor (beta chain) was carried out in a study of blood T cell repertoires in COVID-19. The wider study: Sites in the United States, Italy and Spain provided acute and convalescent COVID-19 samples.

The CDR3 has 14 residues. Deletions cut 1 base from V and 5 bases from J, with 9 bases between. The germline V gene encodes CDR1 SGHDT and CDR2 YYEEEE. Libraries were prepared by immunoSEQ multiplex PCR; TCRdb keeps only in-frame clonotypes and omits some of them. The table shows some 82,000 clones, with over 70% occurring only once. The gene calls are TRBV5-6 and TRBJ2-2, with D possibly TRBD1 on 5 matching bases. This receptor was obtained from an elderly man with active or convalescent COVID-19. Material for sequencing was peripheral blood. CDR3 residues: CASSLTGWTGELFF. CDR3 DNA: TGTGCCAGCAGCTTGACAGGATGGACCGGGGAGCTGTTTTTT.